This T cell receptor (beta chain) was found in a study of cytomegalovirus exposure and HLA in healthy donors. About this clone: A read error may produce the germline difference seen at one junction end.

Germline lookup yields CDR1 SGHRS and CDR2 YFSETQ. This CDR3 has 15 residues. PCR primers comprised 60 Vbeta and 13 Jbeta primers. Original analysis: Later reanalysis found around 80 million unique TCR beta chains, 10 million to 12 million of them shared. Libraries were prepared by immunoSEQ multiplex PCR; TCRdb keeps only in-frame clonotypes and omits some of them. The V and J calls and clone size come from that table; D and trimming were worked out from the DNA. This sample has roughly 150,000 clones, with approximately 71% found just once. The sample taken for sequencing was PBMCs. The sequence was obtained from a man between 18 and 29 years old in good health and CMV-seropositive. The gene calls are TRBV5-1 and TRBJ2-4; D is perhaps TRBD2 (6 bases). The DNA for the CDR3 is TGCACCAGCAGCTCCCACGGAGGGAGGAATAACATTCAGTACTTC. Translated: CTSSSHGGRNNIQYF.